This T cell receptor beta chain appears in the sequencing data of a study of molecular identifiers for immune sequencing clone quantification. Points from the study as a whole: In a background of 950,000 to 1,000,000 naive cells, spiked Jurkat TCR RNA from one cell was reportedly detectable. Should identical TCR molecules share a barcode, the sizes of highly expanded clones could be underestimated.

One entry per CDR3 protein, called by TCRdb with MiXCR from the PCR reads. The table lists about 65,000 distinct CDR3 sequences, 15% to 20% of them singletons, with around 1.5% in the top ten. Libraries for naive CD8 T cells, which were made from around 20,000 to 1,000,000 sorted cells, drew on 10%, 30% or 50% of the RNA. The sorting of naive CD8 T cells used the CD8+CD4-CCR7+CD45RA+ phenotype. In this sample, this clonotype turned up a few times. The target antigen is unknown. The receptor was derived from a human donor in good health. Some libraries in this study had Jurkat cell RNA spiked in. The specimen sequenced was naive CD8+ T cells from blood, with Jurkat cell RNA spiked in. Subset here: FACS-sorted CD8+CD4-CCR7+CD45RA+ naive T cells.

CDR3 nucleotide sequence: TGCAGTGCCACCCCGGAGGGTAGCGGGATAAGGTCGCGAGAGACCCAGTACTTC. Its translation is CSATPEGSGIRSRETQYF. The J gene is TRBJ2-5, the V gene TRBV20-1, with 8 bases identical to TRBD2. The CDR3 totals 18 residues. CDR1 DFQATT and CDR2 SNEGSKA come from the germline V gene (reference sequence). J lost 4 bases, V lost 6 bases, and 22 bases had no gene match.